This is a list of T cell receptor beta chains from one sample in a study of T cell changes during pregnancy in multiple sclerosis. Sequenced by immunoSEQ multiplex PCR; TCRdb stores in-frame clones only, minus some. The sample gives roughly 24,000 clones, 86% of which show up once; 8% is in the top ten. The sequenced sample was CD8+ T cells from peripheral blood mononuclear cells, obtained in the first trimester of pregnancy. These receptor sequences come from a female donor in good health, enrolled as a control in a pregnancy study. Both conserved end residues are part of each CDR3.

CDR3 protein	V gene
CASSEGGLTEAFF	TRBV9
CATSRDRGLLWELHYGYTF	TRBV15
CASSPSGGGANVLTF	TRBV4-3
CASSLWGQGKMNTEAFF	TRBV7-8
CASSAGENIQYF	TRBV9
CATSRVASPNTEAFF	TRBV15
CASSFGGTGELFF	TRBV7-6
CASSLRGQLHGTGELFF	TRBV28
CAISEGGGPGTQYF	TRBV10-3
CASRSGTGGFSTEAFF	TRBV7-9
CASSIDPVSPYGYTF	TRBV19
CASSDGEGATDTQYF	TRBV6-4
CASNPRGNSYEQYF	TRBV27
CASSATPRLAHYEQYF	TRBV9
CASSSGGQNIQYF	TRBV7-9
CARHQGGFGGESYNSPLHF	TRBV18
CASSISVLSYEQYF	TRBV19
CASSLSADTQYF	TRBV27
CASSAGTPSGETQYF	TRBV7-9
CAISESFQGVGSYNEQFF	TRBV10-3
CASSLDWSLYNEQFF	TRBV19
CASSFGSSVETQYF	TRBV7-9
CASSPAPGSGNTIYF	TRBV7-8
CASSQGSPYSNQPQHF	TRBV4-3
CASSQGGAGDGYTF	TRBV4-1
CASSLMEGNYEQYF	TRBV7-3
CASSLTGGSDEQYF	TRBV7-3
CASSDNQPQHF	TRBV19
CASSVAERRGTGELFF	TRBV9
CASSSGGDGGEQFF	TRBV6-4
CASSQDSSDTQYF	TRBV7-7
CASGLGSGDGYTF	TRBV12-5
CSVGRGRSGGTEAFF	TRBV29-1